A selection of T cell receptor beta chains follows, all from one sample in a study of cytomegalovirus exposure and HLA in healthy donors. Libraries were prepared by immunoSEQ multiplex PCR; TCRdb keeps only in-frame clonotypes and omits some of them. Among 120,000 or so clones listed, more than 70% were seen once. Sequencing input: PBMCs. The origin of the receptors is a young man in good health and CMV-seronegative. Both conserved end residues are part of each CDR3. D genes are given only for firm matches. The size entry is marked missing in some rows and otherwise reads once, few, many or a size class.

V	J	D	size	CDR3	DNA
TRBV28	TRBJ1-2	-	-	CASSPGGGVPVVYTF	TGTGCCAGCAGTCCCGGTGGGGGGGTACCGGTGGTCTACACCTTC
TRBV7-9	TRBJ1-3	-	-	CASSLILQGLGNTIYF	TGTGCCAGCAGCTTAATTCTGCAGGGTCTAGGAAACACCATATATTTT
TRBV25-1	TRBJ2-3	-	few	CASSESGVTDTQYF	TGTGCCAGCAGTGAATCGGGGGTGACAGATACGCAGTATTTT
TRBV5-1	TRBJ2-5	TRBD2	few	CASSLEASGVETQYF	TGCGCCAGCAGCTTGGAGGCTAGCGGGGTGGAGACCCAGTACTTC
TRBV19	TRBJ1-5	TRBD1	-	CASSIRQGEKPQHF	TGTGCCAGTAGTATCCGACAGGGAGAGAAGCCCCAGCATTTT
TRBV5-8	TRBJ1-2	-	-	CASSFRVAELTYGYTF	TGTGCCAGCAGCTTCAGGGTAGCGGAACTTACTTATGGCTACACCTTC
TRBV15	TRBJ2-7	-	-	CATSRDPGSSYEQYF	TGTGCCACCAGCAGAGATCCGGGGAGCTCCTACGAGCAGTACTTC
TRBV10-3	TRBJ2-7	-	-	CAISAVAEEQYF	TGTGCCATCAGTGCTGTAGCGGAAGAGCAGTACTTC
TRBV5-1	TRBJ2-3	TRBD2	-	CASLRGGSADTQYF	TGCGCCAGCCTGCGGGGGGGTAGTGCAGATACGCAGTATTTT
TRBV7-9	TRBJ1-1	-	-	CASSSGNVNTEAFF	TGTGCCAGCAGCTCAGGGAATGTGAACACTGAAGCTTTCTTT
TRBV29-1	TRBJ2-1	-	-	CSVGLGASSYNEQFF	TGCAGCGTTGGGCTAGGGGCAAGCTCCTACAATGAGCAGTTCTTC
TRBV7-2	TRBJ2-5	TRBD1	-	CASSLAPGQGALETQYF	TGTGCCAGCAGCTTAGCTCCGGGACAGGGGGCCCTAGAGACCCAGTACTTC
TRBV7-8	TRBJ1-6	-	once	CASRADTGSDNSPLHF	TGTGCCAGCAGAGCTGATACAGGGTCCGATAATTCACCCCTCCACTTT
TRBV27	TRBJ2-7	TRBD2	-	CASSLLLPSSGGRNSPYEQYF	TGTGCCAGCAGTTTACTACTCCCGTCGAGCGGGGGCCGAAACAGTCCCTACGAGCAGTACTTC
TRBV29-1	TRBJ1-1	TRBD1	-	CSVGLGTEVNTEAFF	TGCAGCGTGGGCCTTGGGACAGAGGTGAACACTGAAGCTTTCTTT
TRBV5-1	TRBJ1-1	-	-	CASSLKDRNTEAFF	TGCGCCAGCAGCTTGAAGGACAGGAACACTGAAGCTTTCTTT
TRBV4-3	TRBJ1-5	-	-	CASSQDTGFDNQPQHF	TGCGCCAGCAGCCAAGATACGGGGTTTGACAATCAGCCCCAGCATTTT
TRBV7-9	TRBJ2-7	TRBD1	-	CASSLGQYYEQYF	TGTGCCAGCAGCTTGGGACAGTACTACGAGCAGTACTTC
TRBV5-5	TRBJ1-1	-	-	CASAAAGGTEAFF	TGTGCCAGCGCCGCTGCCGGGGGCACTGAAGCTTTCTTT
TRBV11-2	TRBJ2-7	-	few	CASSFLRGRSSYEQYF	TGTGCCAGCAGCTTCCTTCGTGGGCGTAGCTCCTACGAGCAGTACTTC
TRBV18	TRBJ1-3	-	-	CASSPQGSSGNTIYF	TGTGCCAGCTCACCTCAGGGGAGCTCTGGAAACACCATATATTTT
TRBV27	TRBJ2-4	TRBD1	-	CASSRDSTAPNIQYF	TGTGCCAGCAGTCGGGACAGCACAGCACCAAACATTCAGTACTTC
TRBV5-1	TRBJ1-6	-	-	CASSLGQWGSPLHF	TGCGCCAGCAGCTTAGGACAGTGGGGTTCACCCCTCCACTTT
TRBV7-2	TRBJ2-7	-	-	CASSSQGYEQYF	TGTGCCAGCAGCTCCCAGGGATACGAGCAGTACTTC
TRBV7-3	TRBJ1-1	-	-	CASSPMGGGVGNTEAFF	TGTGCCAGCAGCCCGATGGGGGGAGGGGTAGGGAACACTGAAGCTTTCTTT
TRBV5-4	TRBJ2-5	-	-	CASSWGAGQETQYF	TGTGCCAGCAGCTGGGGCGCAGGCCAAGAGACCCAGTACTTC
TRBV7-9	TRBJ2-4	-	few	CASSLASRGAQNIQYF	TGTGCCAGCAGCTTAGCCTCCAGGGGGGCCCAAAACATTCAGTACTTC
TRBV7-8	TRBJ1-4	-	-	CASSLPPYEKLFF	TGTGCCAGCAGCTTACCCCCCTATGAAAAACTGTTTTTT
TRBV11-3	TRBJ2-5	-	few	CASSLVGEETQYF	TGTGCCAGCAGCTTAGTGGGCGAGGAGACCCAGTACTTC
TRBV5-5	TRBJ1-6	TRBD1	-	CASSFKPGTGNSPLHF	TGTGCCAGCAGCTTCAAACCCGGGACAGGCAATTCACCCCTCCACTTT
TRBV2	TRBJ2-7	-	once	CASSSPLRQAHEQYF	TGTGCCAGCAGTTCCCCTCTACGACAGGCCCACGAGCAGTACTTC
TRBV7-3	TRBJ1-1	-	-	CASSLRRSMNTEAFF	TGTGCCAGCAGCTTACGGCGGAGCATGAACACTGAAGCTTTCTTT
TRBV5-5	TRBJ1-1	-	-	CASSRQVRGTEAFF	TGTGCCAGCAGCAGGCAAGTAAGGGGCACTGAAGCTTTCTTT
TRBV2	TRBJ2-7	TRBD1	-	CASERDRGNYEQYF	TGTGCCAGCGAACGAGACAGGGGTAACTACGAGCAGTACTTC
TRBV12-1	TRBJ2-1	-	-	CASSLMYERDSRSDEQFF	TGTGCCAGCAGCTTGATGTACGAACGGGACAGCCGTAGCGATGAGCAGTTCTTC
TRBV4-1	TRBJ1-5	-	-	CASSQDGRGEQPQHF	TGCGCCAGCAGCCAAGATGGGCGGGGAGAACAGCCCCAGCATTTT
TRBV28	TRBJ2-7	-	-	CASSLDSSYEQYF	TGTGCCAGCAGTTTGGACAGCTCCTACGAGCAGTACTTC
TRBV6-1	TRBJ1-5	-	-	CASSTGPNQPQHF	TGTGCCAGCAGTACAGGCCCCAATCAGCCCCAGCATTTT
TRBV7-2	TRBJ2-1	TRBD2	-	CASSLAMTGGPYEQFF	TGTGCCAGCAGCTTAGCCATGACGGGGGGGCCCTATGAGCAGTTCTTC
TRBV28	TRBJ2-2	TRBD2	-	CASRAGPGLTTGELFF	TGTGCCAGCAGAGCCGGACCGGGACTAACCACCGGGGAGCTGTTTTTT
TRBV2	TRBJ1-5	-	-	CASRRTGGNQPQHF	TGTGCCAGCAGGCGGACTGGAGGCAATCAGCCCCAGCATTTT
TRBV23-1	TRBJ2-2	-	-	CASSQTRIETRGGELFF	TGCGCCAGCAGTCAGACGAGGATCGAGACTAGAGGCGGGGAGCTGTTTTTT
TRBV2	TRBJ2-7	TRBD2	-	CASRLLREGQQYF	TGTGCCAGCAGACTACTCAGGGAGGGCCAGCAGTACTTC
TRBV5-6	TRBJ1-5	-	few	CASSLGPMRSNQPQHF	TGTGCCAGCAGCTTGGGCCCCATGAGGAGCAATCAGCCCCAGCATTTT
TRBV6-5	TRBJ1-1	-	-	CASSRRGGAGTEAFF	TGTGCCAGCAGTCGAAGGGGGGGGGCCGGCACTGAAGCTTTCTTT
TRBV18	TRBJ2-7	-	-	CASSPRGPRNMYEQYF	TGTGCCAGCTCACCACGGGGCCCTAGGAATATGTACGAGCAGTACTTC
TRBV5-6	TRBJ2-5	TRBD2	medium-sized	CASSLELAGGWQETQYF	TGTGCCAGCAGCTTGGAGCTAGCGGGGGGGTGGCAAGAGACCCAGTACTTC